What follows are 20 T cell receptor beta chains derived from one specimen sequenced in a study of cytomegalovirus exposure and HLA in healthy donors. With 60 Vbeta and 13 Jbeta primers, the PCR was carried out. Clones were sequenced by immunoSEQ multiplex PCR, and TCRdb holds only the in-frame ones, with some missing. In the table there are around 150,000 clones, about 76% of which are singletons. Sequenced: PBMCs. These receptors all stem from a woman in her thirties or forties in good health and CMV-seronegative.

The V gene is TRBV7-8, the J gene TRBJ1-5; 7 bases are a match to TRBD1. The V and J ends lost 1 base and 5 bases, in that order; junction bases with no gene match: 8. The CDR3 has 16 amino acids. The V gene's germline CDR1 is SGHVS and CDR2 FQNEAQ. CDR3 sequence (DNA): TGTGCCAGCAGCTTAGGAGCCGGGACAGATGATCAGCCCCAGCATTTT. Translated, it gives CASSLGAGTDDQPQHF.

The CDR3 DNA follows: TGTGCCAGCAGCAGACCAGGGGAGGGGCCGTCAGATACGCAGTATTTT. It encodes CASSRPGEGPSDTQYF. The chain links TRBV7-8 to TRBJ2-3, with a possible D match to TRBD2 (7 bases). The CDR3 consists of 16 residues. The V end was cut by 5 bases, the J end by 4 bases, with 19 bases between. Germline assignment: CDR1 SGHVS and CDR2 FQNEAQ.

CDR3 protein: CASSQGGSSGNTIYF. Written as DNA, the CDR3 is TGCGCCAGCAGCCAAGGAGGAAGCTCTGGAAACACCATATATTTT. The chain is built from TRBV4-3 and TRBJ1-3; D ambiguous. V lost 1 base to trimming and J lost 0 bases, with 7 bases between them. This CDR3 is built from 15 residues. The germline gives CDR1 LGHNA, CDR2 YSLEER.

This clone was seen a few times. V usage is TRBV28 and J usage is TRBJ2-7, with D possibly being TRBD1 (6 bases). The CDR3 spans 14 residues. Germline V gene sequence: CDR1 MDHEN, CDR2 SYDVKM. V lost 3 bases and J 0 bases, leaving 9 bases between the germline ends. The CDR3 sequence: CASSFQGSSYEQYF. In nucleotides, the CDR3 is TGTGCCAGCAGTTTTCAGGGGAGCTCCTACGAGCAGTACTTC.

The chain recombines TRBV28 with TRBJ1-2, with 7 bases aligning to TRBD1. Germline CDR1 MDHEN, CDR2 SYDVKM. This CDR3 has 13 residues. Trimming at V came to 2 bases and at J to 8 bases, leaving 5 bases not matched to a gene. In nucleotides, the CDR3 is TGTGCCAGCAGTTTAGAACAGGGGAGGGGCTACACCTTC. Protein product: CASSLEQGRGYTF.

The chain carries TRBV5-1 and TRBJ1-2; maybe TRBD1 (5 bases). The CDR3 length is 15 residues. The germline V gene has CDR1 SGHRS and CDR2 YFSETQ. V dropped 0 bases and J dropped 2 bases, with 11 bases sitting between them. CDR3 amino acids: CASSLEGGVNYGYTF. The CDR3 DNA follows: TGCGCCAGCAGCTTGGAAGGAGGGGTAAACTATGGCTACACCTTC. Together with reference TRBV5-1 and TRBJ1-2, the CDR3 gives the full variable domain: KAGVTQTPRYLIKTRGQQVTLSCSPISGHRSVSWYQQTPGQGLQFLFEYFSETQRNKGNFPGRFSGRQFSNSRSEMNVSTLELGDSALYLCASSLEGGVNYGYTFGSGTRLTVV.

This clone has more than one count but fewer than ten. The rearrangement joins TRBV4-3 to TRBJ1-3; TRBD1 is a possible D gene (5 bases). The ends were cut back, 0 bases at V and 7 bases at J, with 16 bases in the middle. The V gene's germline CDR1 is LGHNA and CDR2 YSLEER. This CDR3 spans 16 amino acids. In nucleotides, the CDR3 is TGCGCCAGCAGCCAAGATCAGGCCGGGGGAAGTAACACCATATATTTT. This translates into CASSQDQAGGSNTIYF.

This clone came up once. This chain joins TRBV27 and TRBJ2-1, with 11 bases that match TRBD2. Losses at the gene ends were 4 bases for V and 0 bases for J; bases not matched to a gene: 5. Germline V gene sequence: CDR1 MNHEY, CDR2 SMNVEV (reference sequence). The CDR3 sequence is 17 residues long. The CDR3 is CASSSPGTSGSYNEQFF. The CDR3 bases are TGTGCCAGCAGTTCGCCCGGGACTAGCGGCTCCTACAATGAGCAGTTCTTC.

The chain uses TRBV4-1 and TRBJ1-2; tentatively, D is TRBD1 (6 bases). In germline, CDR1 is MGHRA, CDR2 YSYEKL. This CDR3 comprises 16 residues. Trimming pared 0 bases from V and 0 bases from J, leaving 11 bases between. The CDR3 loop reads CASSQEIQGSNYGYTF. The CDR3 DNA follows: TGCGCCAGCAGCCAAGAAATACAGGGCTCTAACTATGGCTACACCTTC.

The genes are TRBV6-1 and TRBJ2-3, with a tentative D call TRBD1 (6 bases). The V end lost 8 bases, the J end lost 1 base, and 16 bases lay between the germline ends. The CDR3 is 15 amino acids. Germline CDR1 reads MNHNS; CDR2 reads SASEGT. CDR3: CASDRYRERTDTQYF. The CDR3 bases are TGTGCCAGCGACCGGTACAGGGAGCGCACAGATACGCAGTATTTT.

The chain couples TRBV7-9 to TRBJ1-2; possible D gene TRBD1, 5 bases. Trimming stripped 5 bases from V and 8 bases from J, with 18 bases between. The germline gives CDR1 SEHNR, CDR2 FQNEAQ (reference sequence). The CDR3 runs to 14 residues. CDR3 sequence (DNA): TGTGCCAGCAGCCTCAATCAGGGCGGAACGGGCTACACCTTC. It yields the protein CASSLNQGGTGYTF.

The V gene is TRBV9, the J gene TRBJ1-3; D might be TRBD1 (6 bases). The germline V and J ends were trimmed by 0 bases and 0 bases, with 13 bases remaining between them. Germline V gene lookup returns CDR1 SGDLS and CDR2 YYNGEE. This CDR3 has 17 amino acids. The CDR3 sequence is CASSVETGWSSGNTIYF. DNA of the CDR3: TGTGCCAGCAGCGTAGAGACAGGATGGAGCTCTGGAAACACCATATATTTT.

This chain joins TRBV25-1 and TRBJ2-3; tentatively, D is TRBD2 (6 bases). Trimming pared 5 bases from V and 3 bases from J, leaving 18 bases between. Germline CDR1 is MGHDK and CDR2 is SYGVNS. There are 16 residues in the CDR3. The CDR3: CASSFHSGSRTDTQYF. CDR3 in DNA: TGTGCCAGCAGTTTCCACTCCGGGAGTAGAACAGATACGCAGTATTTT.

This clone was observed a few times. The rearrangement links TRBV30 to TRBJ1-2; D call uncertain. V gave up 6 bases and J gave up 4 bases, with 12 bases separating them. Germline loops: CDR1 GTSNPN, CDR2 SVGIG (reference sequence). This CDR3 has 12 residues. This CDR3 is CACLGGGYGYTF. The CDR3 coding sequence is TGTGCCTGCTTGGGCGGAGGCTATGGCTACACCTTC.

J is TRBJ1-3 and V is TRBV10-2; no reliable D call. The germline V gene has CDR1 WSHSY and CDR2 SAAADI. The CDR3 has 13 amino acids. The V end was cut by 4 bases, the J end by 4 bases, with 8 bases between. CDR3 residues: CASSGGYGNTIYF. The CDR3 DNA follows: TGCGCCAGCAGTGGAGGTTACGGAAACACCATATATTTT.

V and J are TRBV5-6 and TRBJ2-2, with D possibly being TRBD2 (6 bases). The CDR3 loop spans 14 amino acids. The V and J ends lost 6 bases and 5 bases respectively, with 14 bases between them. Per the germline V gene, CDR1 is SGHDT and CDR2 is YYEEEE. CDR3 protein: CASTLGGGTGELFF. In DNA, the CDR3 is TGTGCCAGCACCCTTGGCGGAGGGACCGGGGAGCTGTTTTTT.

The chain uses TRBV6-5 and TRBJ2-3; 8 positions match TRBD2. V lost 3 bases and J lost 5; bases outside the gene matches: 7. This CDR3 region has 15 residues. The germline gives CDR1 MNHEY, CDR2 SVGAGI. The CDR3 region has the DNA TGTGCCAGCAGTTATTTTGGCGGGGGGATAGATACGCAGTATTTT. This translates into CASSYFGGGIDTQYF.

The rearrangement uses TRBV5-1 and TRBJ2-1; the match to TRBD2 covers 15 bases. CDR1 and CDR2 from the germline V gene are SGHRS and YFSETQ. The CDR3 consists of 17 residues. The J segment lost 7 bases and the V segment lost 4 bases, leaving 9 bases of the junction unmatched. In DNA, the CDR3 is TGCGCCAGCAGCCGGCGGGGACTAGCGGGGGGCGGGAATGAGCAGTTCTTC. As protein: CASSRRGLAGGGNEQFF.

The chain has TRBV7-7 and TRBJ2-2; 7 bases line up with TRBD1. The CDR3 totals 14 residues. V lost 3 bases to trimming and J lost 4 bases; unmatched junction nucleotides: 2. In germline, CDR1 is SSHAT, CDR2 FNYEAQ (reference sequence). The CDR3 loop reads CASSFRQGTGELFF. CDR3 DNA sequence: TGTGCCAGCAGCTTTCGACAGGGCACCGGGGAGCTGTTTTTT.

The chain recombines TRBV28 with TRBJ2-1; D might be TRBD2 (5 bases). The CDR3 is 15 amino acids. Germline CDR1 MDHEN, CDR2 SYDVKM. Trimming took off 6 bases at V and 3 bases at J, with 15 bases between the two ends. CDR3 bases: TGTGCCAGCAGCCTCACCCGGGGAGACTACAATGAGCAGTTCTTC. This translates into CASSLTRGDYNEQFF. The whole variable domain, filled in from reference TRBV28 and TRBJ2-1, reads DVKVTQSSRYLVKRTGEKVFLECVQDMDHENMFWYRQDPGLGLRLIYFSYDVKMKEKGDIPEGYSVSREKKERFSLILESASTNQTSMYLCASSLTRGDYNEQFFGPGTRLTVL.